Listed here are 29 T cell receptor beta chains from one sample, sequenced in a study of CD8+ T cells in alopecia areata. Treatment: oral pan-JAK inhibitor, 5-10 mg twice daily. RNA extraction and reverse transcription yielded cDNA as sequencing template. Assay: immunoSEQ multiplex PCR; the TCRdb copy retains only in-frame clones and omits some. The sample yields 150,000 or so clones, around half seen once. Sequencing was performed on CD8+ T cells sorted from blood, taken at week 4, from a patient treated with tofacitinib. These receptors all stem from a human donor with alopecia areata.

The chain uses TRBV14 and TRBJ2-7; 9 bases fit TRBD1. This CDR3 is 13 amino acids long. Trimming took 4 bases from V and 4 from J; bases not matched to a gene: 2. In germline, CDR1 is SGHDN, CDR2 FVKESK. The CDR3 DNA follows: TGTGCCAGCAGCCCACAGGGGGCATACGAGCAGTACTTC. Amino acids: CASSPQGAYEQYF.

This chain connects TRBV11-2 to TRBJ2-5; 7 bases are a match to TRBD2. Germline assignment: CDR1 SGHAT and CDR2 FQNNGV. The CDR3 has 17 residues. V gave up 6 bases and J gave up 4 bases; unmatched junction bases: 17. The CDR3 coding sequence is TGTGCCAGCAGGTTGGGCCGATGGGGGGGACCCAGAGAGACCCAGTACTTC. Amino acid sequence: CASRLGRWGGPRETQYF.

This clone was seen only once. This chain uses TRBV27 with TRBJ2-3, with D possibly being TRBD2 (7 bases). Deletions cut 6 bases from V and 6 bases from J, with 19 bases between. Germline assignment: CDR1 MNHEY and CDR2 SMNVEV (reference sequence). The CDR3 has 15 residues. CDR3 DNA: TGTGCCAGCAGCGACCTGGGGGGGCCTAAGGATACGCAGTATTTT. As protein: CASSDLGGPKDTQYF.

This clone was detected once. The V gene is TRBV14, the J gene TRBJ2-1, with 7 positions matching TRBD1. The V segment lost 1 base and the J segment 10 bases; nucleotides outside the gene matches: 10. CDR1 is SGHDN, CDR2 FVKESK, per germline. The CDR3 runs 15 residues. This CDR3 reads CASSQVIDRVGEQFF. As DNA, the CDR3 is TGTGCCAGCAGCCAAGTAATAGACAGGGTGGGGGAGCAGTTCTTC.

This clone was seen only a few times. The chain links TRBV7-9 to TRBJ2-1, with D perhaps matching TRBD1 (7 bases). CDR3 length: 15 amino acids. Germline V gives CDR1 SEHNR, CDR2 FQNEAQ (reference sequence). V shed 4 bases and J shed 7 bases, with 17 bases lying between them. CDR3 region: CASSSETRGQNEQFF. The CDR3 bases are TGTGCCAGCAGCTCTGAGACTAGGGGGCAGAATGAGCAGTTCTTC.

V and J are TRBV29-1 and TRBJ1-2; D remains unclear. The CDR3 is 12 residues long. Looked up from germline, CDR1 is SQVTM and CDR2 is ANQGSEA. Trimming cost V 0 bases and J 8 bases, with 10 bases left between them. This CDR3 is CSVEEEDGGYTF. The CDR3 DNA follows: TGCAGCGTTGAAGAAGAAGATGGGGGCTACACCTTC.

The chain employs TRBV25-1 and TRBJ1-1; 8 bases line up with TRBD1. After removal of 10 bases from V and 1 base from J, the junction contained 8 bases not matched to a gene. The CDR3 consists of 14 residues. Germline loops: CDR1 MGHDK, CDR2 SYGVNS. CDR3: CATSWTGKNTEAFF. In DNA form, the CDR3 reads TGTGCCACCTCATGGACAGGGAAGAACACTGAAGCTTTCTTT.

The gene calls are TRBV29-1 and TRBJ2-1; possible D gene TRBD2, 5 bases. Germline CDR1 is SQVTM and CDR2 is ANQGSEA. Trimming removed 3 bases from V and 8 bases from J, with 23 bases in between. The CDR3 runs to 16 residues. The CDR3 DNA reads TGCAGCGTTGAGATTCCGCGGGTGGGCTCTGTCGATGAGCAGTTCTTC. As protein: CSVEIPRVGSVDEQFF.

The sample holds a few counts of this clone. The chain has TRBV4-1 and TRBJ1-4, with TRBD1 as a possible D gene (5 bases). The CDR3 is made up of 16 amino acids. Germline V CDR1 and CDR2: MGHRA, YSYEKL. V was trimmed by 3 bases and J by 0 bases, leaving 11 bases between them. The CDR3 sequence: CASSQRGVTTNEKLFF. The CDR3 DNA reads TGCGCCAGCAGCCAGCGGGGGGTCACAACTAATGAAAAACTGTTTTTT.

The rearrangement links TRBV7-9 to TRBJ2-7, with D tentatively TRBD1 or TRBD2 (5 bases each). This CDR3 has 15 amino acids. The V end lost 5 bases, the J end lost 3 bases, and 17 bases lay between the germline ends. Germline-derived CDR1 and CDR2 are SEHNR and FQNEAQ (reference sequence). CDR3 residues: CASSRGVRPDYEQYF. The DNA of the CDR3 is TGTGCCAGCAGCAGAGGGGTGAGACCGGACTACGAGCAGTACTTC.

This clone was recorded at least ten times. The chain is built from TRBV27 and TRBJ2-6, with D possibly matching TRBD1 (5 bases). The CDR3 runs 16 residues. Germline-derived CDR1 and CDR2 are MNHEY and SMNVEV (reference sequence). Trimming left V 8 bases short and J 1 base short, with 15 bases between. The DNA for the CDR3 is TGTGCCAGCGGCAGGGTTTTGGGTTCTGGGGCCAACGTCCTGACTTTC. It specifies CASGRVLGSGANVLTF.

The rearrangement uses TRBV15 and TRBJ1-1; 7 positions agree with TRBD1. The V gene's germline CDR1 is LNHNV and CDR2 YYDKDF (reference sequence). With 0 bases clipped from V and 7 bases from J, the junction kept 11 bases outside the gene matches. The CDR3 is made up of 16 amino acids. CDR3 sequence reads: CATSRDGVSQGSEAFF. The CDR3 region has the DNA TGTGCCACCAGCAGAGATGGGGTCTCACAGGGGAGTGAAGCTTTCTTT.

The rearrangement links TRBV4-3 to TRBJ2-7; D is tentatively TRBD1 or TRBD2 (5 bases each). Germline lookup yields CDR1 LGHNA and CDR2 YSLEER. This CDR3 has 14 amino acids. Trimming cost V 0 bases and J 3 bases, with 9 bases left between them. The CDR3 here is CASSQDLRGYEQYF. As DNA, the CDR3 is TGCGCCAGCAGCCAAGATCTGAGGGGCTACGAGCAGTACTTC.

The rearrangement uses TRBV5-6 and TRBJ2-1, with 7 bases aligning to TRBD1. From germline, CDR1 is SGHDT and CDR2 YYEEEE. V trimming: 2 bases; J trimming: 3 bases; junction bases outside the gene matches: 14. The CDR3 is 18 amino acids. The CDR3 nucleotides are TGTGCCAGCAGCTTATCTGGCAACCGGGACAGACTCTACAATGAGCAGTTCTTC. Translation gives CASSLSGNRDRLYNEQFF.

This clone was seen more than once but under ten times. The chain carries TRBV13 and TRBJ2-3; D uncertain. Trimming took off 4 bases at V and 0 bases at J, with 11 bases between the two ends. This CDR3 has 15 amino acids. The V gene's germline CDR1 is PRHDT and CDR2 FYEKMQ (reference sequence). The CDR3 sequence: CASSSGPASTDTQYF. CDR3 coding DNA: TGTGCCAGCAGCTCCGGACCAGCTAGCACAGATACGCAGTATTTT. Combining the CDR3 with reference TRBV13 and TRBJ2-3 gives the whole variable domain AAGVIQSPRHLIKEKRETATLKCYPIPRHDTVYWYQQGPGQDPQFLISFYEKMQSDKGSIPDRFSAQQFSDYHSELNMSSLELGDSALYFCASSSGPASTDTQYFGPGTRLTVL.

This clone was counted many times. The chain uses TRBV7-8 and TRBJ2-7, with D tentatively TRBD2 (5 bases). In germline, CDR1 is SGHVS, CDR2 FQNEAQ. CDR3 length equals 18 residues. V lost 4 bases and J 0 bases, leaving 22 bases between the germline ends. This CDR3 is CASSSPGSDILTSYEQYF. The CDR3 DNA reads as TGTGCCAGCAGCTCCCCGGGTAGCGACATACTCACCTCCTACGAGCAGTACTTC.

This clone was counted between two and nine times. The genes are TRBV7-8 and TRBJ1-4; unclear D gene. In germline, CDR1 is SGHVS, CDR2 FQNEAQ. The CDR3 has 15 residues. Trimming took off 5 bases at V and 4 bases at J, with 14 bases between the two ends. For the CDR3, the DNA is TGTGCCAGCAGCCCCCTCTCCGGGCTTAATGAAAAACTGTTTTTT. Protein product: CASSPLSGLNEKLFF.

This clone was detected once. This chain links TRBV7-9 with TRBJ1-1; the D gene is possibly TRBD1 (6 bases). Germline V gene lookup returns CDR1 SEHNR and CDR2 FQNEAQ (reference sequence). The CDR3 extends over 14 amino acids. Trimming shortened V by 5 bases and J by 4 bases, and 14 bases separated the two germline ends. CDR3 DNA: TGTGCCAGCAGCCCGCAGACAGGTGGCACTGAAGCTTTCTTT. It encodes CASSPQTGGTEAFF.

J is TRBJ1-1 and V is TRBV5-4; the match to TRBD1 covers 9 bases. This CDR3 has 12 residues. The V and J ends lost 4 bases and 8 bases, in that order; junction bases with no gene match: 3. The germline V gene has CDR1 SGHNT and CDR2 YYREEE (reference sequence). This CDR3 reads CASSGTGPEAFF. The CDR3, as DNA: TGTGCCAGCAGCGGGACAGGGCCCGAAGCTTTCTTT.

The chain has TRBV15 and TRBJ2-3, with 10 positions matching TRBD2. Germline CDR1 LNHNV, CDR2 YYDKDF (reference sequence). V was pared by 5 bases and J by 4 bases, with 9 bases of the junction left unmatched. The CDR3 length is 16 residues. CDR3 coding DNA: TGTGCCACCAGCCGGGGGGAGAGCGGGGGGGCAGATACGCAGTATTTT. Encoded protein: CATSRGESGGADTQYF. The entire variable domain, with the rest obtained from reference TRBV15 and TRBJ2-3, is as follows: DAMVIQNPRYQVTQFGKPVTLSCSQTLNHNVMYWYQQKSSQAPKLLFHYYDKDFNNEADTPDNFQSRRPNTSFCFLDIRSPGLGDTAMYLCATSRGESGGADTQYFGPGTRLTVL.

CDR3 protein: CASSQGGALGYEQYF. CDR3 in DNA: TGCGCCAGCAGCCAGGGTGGGGCCTTGGGCTACGAGCAGTACTTC. The V call is TRBV4-1, the J call TRBJ2-7; tentative D call: TRBD1 (5 bases). The V end lost 3 bases, the J end lost 3 bases, and 15 bases lay between the germline ends. Per the germline V gene, CDR1 is MGHRA and CDR2 is YSYEKL. The CDR3 runs to 15 residues.

The chain joins TRBV4-1 to TRBJ1-6; D is ambiguous. V was shortened by 4 bases and J by 13 bases, with 11 bases between the two germline ends. In germline, CDR1 is MGHRA, CDR2 YSYEKL. CDR3 length equals 12 residues. The CDR3 nucleotides read TGCGCCAGCAGCCTAAGTGGAGGTCCCCTCCACTTT. Translation gives CASSLSGGPLHF.

This chain links TRBV9 with TRBJ2-3; D remains ambiguous. CDR3 size: 13 residues. Germline assignment: CDR1 SGDLS and CDR2 YYNGEE. The V end was cut by 0 bases, the J end by 4 bases, with 6 bases between. Here the CDR3 reads CASSVGAADTQYF. DNA of the CDR3: TGTGCCAGCAGCGTAGGGGCGGCAGATACGCAGTATTTT.

The chain employs TRBV30 and TRBJ1-5; weak D call: TRBD1 (6 bases). Trimming removed 5 bases from V and 4 bases from J, with 12 bases in between. CDR1 GTSNPN and CDR2 SVGIG come from the germline V gene (reference sequence). The CDR3 is 13 residues long. CDR3 sequence (DNA): TGTGCCTGGGAGGGGGGGGCAAATCAGCCCCAGCATTTT. Protein product: CAWEGGANQPQHF.

This clone has just a few counts. The chain couples TRBV4-2 to TRBJ1-2; D is unclear. The CDR3 covers 14 residues. Per germline, CDR1 LGHNA and CDR2 YNFKEQ. Trimming left V 0 bases short and J 4 bases short, with 9 bases between. CDR3 in amino acids: CASSQDPEFYGYTF. CDR3 nucleotides: TGTGCCAGCAGCCAAGATCCGGAATTCTATGGCTACACCTTC.

This clone was counted only a few times. The identical CDR3 is also encoded by other nucleotide sequences in the sample. The rearrangement links TRBV27 to TRBJ2-1; D not certain. This CDR3 region has 13 residues. With 1 base removed from V and 4 bases from J, the gap between germline ends came to 5 bases. CDR1 and CDR2 (germline): MNHEY, SMNVEV (reference sequence). In nucleotides, the CDR3 is TGTGCCAGCAGTTTATTGGGGTACAATGAGCAGTTCTTC. It encodes CASSLLGYNEQFF.

In this sample, this clone turned up a few times. The genes are TRBV7-8 and TRBJ1-1; weak D call: TRBD1 (6 bases). The CDR3 sequence is 14 residues long. The germline CDR1 and CDR2 sequences are SGHVS and FQNEAQ. Trimming cost V 1 base and J 5 bases, with 11 bases left between them. DNA of the CDR3: TGTGCCAGCAGCTTAGGTCAGGGGTGGACTGAAGCTTTCTTT. Translated, it gives CASSLGQGWTEAFF.

The chain carries TRBV30 and TRBJ1-4, with D unresolved. V was shortened by 0 bases and J by 0 bases, with 5 bases between the two germline ends. CDR3 length equals 14 residues. Germline CDR1 and CDR2: GTSNPN and SVGIG (reference sequence). CDR3: CAWSVGATNEKLFF. DNA of the CDR3: TGTGCCTGGAGTGTAGGTGCAACTAATGAAAAACTGTTTTTT. Combining the CDR3 with reference TRBV30 and TRBJ1-4 gives the whole variable domain SQTIHQWPATLVQPVGSPLSLECTVEGTSNPNLYWYRQAAGRGLQLLFYSVGIGQISSEVPQNLSASRPQDRQFILSSKKLLLSDSGFYLCAWSVGATNEKLFFGSGTQLSVL.

The chain combines TRBV7-2 with TRBJ2-5, with 8 positions matching TRBD1. The CDR3 runs 15 residues. Trimming at V came to 6 bases and at J to 4 bases, leaving 10 bases not matched to a gene. Germline V gene lookup returns CDR1 SGHTA and CDR2 FQGNSA. The CDR3 DNA is TGTGCCAGCAGTCCACGGACAGGGTGGGGAGAGACCCAGTACTTC. It yields the protein CASSPRTGWGETQYF.